Shown below are 10 T cell receptor beta chains from a single sample sequenced in a study of CD8 T cells in ankylosing spondylitis. Whole-study findings and limits: Among TCR beta sequences, a motif of roughly 8 highly homologous variants appeared characteristic of ankylosing spondylitis blood.

TCRdb ran MiXCR on the 5' RACE reads and lists one entry per CDR3 protein. The repertoire includes about 840,000 distinct CDR3 sequences, approximately 12% of them detected once, and approximately 0.5% sits in the top ten. No antigen has been identified for these receptors. The sample consisted of blood, either unsorted or a sorted T cell fraction (not recorded which). The receptors here all came from a male donor with ankylosing spondylitis.

This clonotype occurred a few times. This rearrangement joins TRBV7-9 to TRBJ1-2; D remains ambiguous. V lost 2 bases and J lost 4, with 11 bases in between. Germline V gene sequence: CDR1 SEHNR, CDR2 FQNEAQ (reference sequence). This CDR3 has 14 amino acids. In DNA, the CDR3 is TGTGCCAGCAGCTTAATATCCCGACTCTATGGCTACACCTTC. Encoded protein: CASSLISRLYGYTF.

This clonotype has a count of ten or more. This chain connects TRBV5-6 to TRBJ2-6, with D tentatively TRBD1 (6 bases). Germline CDR1 and CDR2: SGHDT and YYEEEE. This CDR3 is built from 17 residues. The V gene lost 4 bases and the J gene lost 0 bases, with 14 bases spanning the gap. The chain's CDR3 is CASSRGQWVSGANVLTF. CDR3 in DNA: TGTGCCAGCAGCCGAGGACAGTGGGTCTCTGGGGCCAACGTCCTGACTTTC.

This clonotype was found many times. The gene calls are TRBV10-1 and TRBJ2-1; 10 positions match TRBD2. The J segment lost 8 bases and the V segment lost 8 bases, leaving 12 bases of the junction unmatched. CDR3 size: 15 residues. Germline CDR1 reads WNHNN; CDR2 reads SYGVQD (reference sequence). In DNA form, the CDR3 reads TGCGCCAGCTCCTCCGCTAGCGGGAGTAAAGATGAGCAGTTCTTC. It codes for CASSSASGSKDEQFF.

V is TRBV7-9 and J is TRBJ1-1; 10 positions agree with TRBD1. V lost 5 bases, J lost 6 bases, and 6 bases stayed unmatched. This CDR3 has 14 amino acids. Germline V gene sequence: CDR1 SEHNR, CDR2 FQNEAQ (reference sequence). DNA of the CDR3: TGTGCCAGCAGCCTGGGACAGGGGTGGGCTGAAGCTTTCTTT. It codes for CASSLGQGWAEAFF.

In its sample, this clonotype was seen a few times. The chain is built from TRBV12-3 or TRBV12-4 and TRBJ1-1; 8 bases fit TRBD1. The CDR3 is 13 residues long. V shed 7 bases and J 4 bases; nucleotides not matched to a gene: 5. CDR3 protein: CASTSDRGTEAFF. CDR3 DNA sequence: TGTGCCAGCACATCCGACAGGGGCACTGAAGCTTTCTTT.

This clonotype was detected a few times. The chain carries TRBV5-1 and TRBJ2-1; TRBD2 aligns across 9 bases. CDR3 length: 15 residues. Germline values: CDR1 SGHRS, CDR2 YFSETQ. V gave up 4 bases and J gave up 6 bases; unmatched junction bases: 8. The CDR3 reads CASSLVSGSLNEQFF. In nucleotides, the CDR3 is TGCGCCAGCAGCCTAGTTAGCGGGAGTCTCAATGAGCAGTTCTTC.

The V and J genes are TRBV12-3 or TRBV12-4 and TRBJ1-1; maybe TRBD1 (5 bases). Trimming cost V 2 bases and J 1 base, with 11 bases left between them. The CDR3 spans 15 residues. CDR3 nucleotides: TGTGCCAGCAGTTTACATGGGGGACGGAACACTGAAGCTTTCTTT. It codes for CASSLHGGRNTEAFF.

This clonotype was seen more than once but under ten times. This rearrangement joins TRBV6-2 or TRBV6-3 to TRBJ2-5; 7 nucleotides line up with TRBD2. J lost 0 bases, V lost 6 bases, and 10 bases had no gene match. CDR3 size: 16 residues. CDR1 and CDR2 from the germline V gene are MNHEY and SVGEGT. CDR3 sequence: CASSRMGAGYQETQYF. DNA of the CDR3: TGTGCCAGCAGCCGAATGGGAGCGGGGTACCAAGAGACCCAGTACTTC.

This clonotype was picked up many times. This chain joins TRBV6-1 and TRBJ2-3, with TRBD2 identical over 14 bases. V lost 6 bases, J lost 5 bases, and 7 bases stayed unmatched. The CDR3 totals 16 residues. Looked up from germline, CDR1 is MNHNS and CDR2 is SASEGT. In nucleotides, the CDR3 is TGTGCCAGCAGCCGTCCGGGACTAGCGGGAGAAGATACGCAGTATTTT. Residues: CASSRPGLAGEDTQYF.

This clonotype was observed a handful of times. The V and J genes are TRBV4-3 and TRBJ2-6, with D unresolved. The germline V gene has CDR1 LGHNA and CDR2 YSLEER. The V end was cut by 5 bases, the J end by 2 bases, with 10 bases between. The CDR3 is made up of 15 amino acids. This CDR3 reads CASSFVGTGANVLTF. In DNA, the CDR3 is TGCGCCAGCAGCTTTGTAGGGACTGGGGCCAACGTCCTGACTTTC.